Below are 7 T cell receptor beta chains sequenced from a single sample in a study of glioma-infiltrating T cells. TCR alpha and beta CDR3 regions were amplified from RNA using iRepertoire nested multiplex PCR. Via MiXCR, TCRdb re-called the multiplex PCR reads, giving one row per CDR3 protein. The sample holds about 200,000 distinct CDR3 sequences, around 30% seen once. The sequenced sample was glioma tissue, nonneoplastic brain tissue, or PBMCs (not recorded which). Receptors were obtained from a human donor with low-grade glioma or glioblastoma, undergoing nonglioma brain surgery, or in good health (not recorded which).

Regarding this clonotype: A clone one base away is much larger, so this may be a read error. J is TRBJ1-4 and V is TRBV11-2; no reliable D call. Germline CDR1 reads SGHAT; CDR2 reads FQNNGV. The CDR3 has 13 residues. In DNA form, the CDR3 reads TGTGGCAGCAGCTTCGACGGTAATGAAAAACTGTTTTTT. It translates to CGSSFDGNEKLFF.

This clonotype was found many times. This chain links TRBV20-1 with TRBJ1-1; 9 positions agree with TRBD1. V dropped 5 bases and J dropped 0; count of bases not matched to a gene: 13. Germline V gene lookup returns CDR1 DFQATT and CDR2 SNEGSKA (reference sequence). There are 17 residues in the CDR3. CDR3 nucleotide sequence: TGCAGTGCTCCTCCCCCAAGACAGGGGGTGATGAACACTGAAGCTTTCTTT. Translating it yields CSAPPPRQGVMNTEAFF.

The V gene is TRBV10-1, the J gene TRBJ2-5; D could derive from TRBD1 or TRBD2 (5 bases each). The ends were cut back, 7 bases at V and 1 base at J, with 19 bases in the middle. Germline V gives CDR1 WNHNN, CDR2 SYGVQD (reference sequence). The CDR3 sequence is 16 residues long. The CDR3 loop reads CASKQRTPGTQETQYF. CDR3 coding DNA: TGCGCCAGCAAACAGCGTACCCCCGGGACCCAAGAGACCCAGTACTTC.

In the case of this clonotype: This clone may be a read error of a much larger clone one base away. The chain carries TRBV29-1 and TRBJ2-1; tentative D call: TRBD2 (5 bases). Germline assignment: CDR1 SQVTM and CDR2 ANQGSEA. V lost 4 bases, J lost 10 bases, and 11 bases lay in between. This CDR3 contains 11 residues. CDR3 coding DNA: TGCAGCGTTGCTAGCACCCTCGAGCAGTTCTTC. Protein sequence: CSVASTLEQFF.

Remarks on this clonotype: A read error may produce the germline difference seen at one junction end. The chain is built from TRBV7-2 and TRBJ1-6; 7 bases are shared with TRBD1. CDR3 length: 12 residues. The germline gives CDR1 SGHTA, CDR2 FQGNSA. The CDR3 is CAGRGADSPLHF. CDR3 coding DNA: TGTGCCGGCAGGGGGGCGGATTCACCCCTCCACTTT.

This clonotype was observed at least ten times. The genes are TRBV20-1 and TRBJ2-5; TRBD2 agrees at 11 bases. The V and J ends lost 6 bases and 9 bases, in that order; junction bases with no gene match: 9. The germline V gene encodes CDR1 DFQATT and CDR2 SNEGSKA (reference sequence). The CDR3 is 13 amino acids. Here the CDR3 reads CSATGLAEPAQYF. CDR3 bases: TGCAGTGCAACGGGACTAGCGGAGCCGGCCCAGTACTTC.

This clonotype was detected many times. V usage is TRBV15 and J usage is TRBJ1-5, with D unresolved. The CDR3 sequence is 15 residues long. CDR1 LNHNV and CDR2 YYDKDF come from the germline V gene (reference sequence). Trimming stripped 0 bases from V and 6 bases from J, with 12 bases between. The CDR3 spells CATSRDTVPGQPQHF. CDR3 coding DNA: TGTGCCACCAGCAGAGATACGGTACCAGGTCAGCCCCAGCATTTT.